This TCR beta chain was profiled in a study of blood T cells in healthy people across ages. General observations from the study: Long-lived donors had more naive CD4+ cells and higher diversity than aged donors. TCR beta diversity correlated strongly with naive T cell percentage.

Alongside a J-beta primer mix, a sample-barcoded 5' primer served in a second PCR lasting about 7 to 11 cycles. TCRdb recomputed calls from the 5' RACE reads with MiXCR, one row per CDR3 protein. The profile shows 790,000 or so distinct CDR3 sequences, roughly 50% of them singletons. The CDR3 has 12 residues. Germline V gene data show CDR1 as MDHEN and CDR2 as SYDVKM. Trimming pared 9 bases from V and 8 bases from J, leaving 16 bases between. For this clonotype: Its antigen remains unidentified.

The chain carries TRBV28 and TRBJ1-2, with D uncertain. The source of this sequence is a man aged 40-49 years in good health. The sample consisted of blood. The CDR3 DNA sequence: TGTGCCAGTCACGGGCCGACTTTAGGCTACACCTTC. It specifies CASHGPTLGYTF.